This T cell receptor (beta chain) was identified in a study of shared clonotypes between healthy human individuals. Background on the study: Donor composition was a couple of women and three men, aged 18 to 49.

Healthy HIV-negative adults with no recent acute infections or vaccinations were recruited as donors. CD45RA-negative memory and CD45RA+ naive subsets were split from the CD4+ cells. Assay: immunoSEQ multiplex PCR; the TCRdb copy retains only in-frame clones and omits some. The table has under 1,100,000 clones, around 74% seen once; the top ten hold about 1.5%. Trimming took off 4 bases at V and 3 bases at J, with 9 bases between the two ends. The CDR3 totals 13 residues. Germline CDR1 is SGDLS and CDR2 is YYNGEE. The chain couples TRBV9 to TRBJ2-3; no reliable D call. Sequenced: memory CD4+ T cells sorted from blood. The sample's subset: CD45RA-negative fraction. The sequence came from a man aged 18 to 29 in good health. CDR3 in amino acids: CASSPHETDTQYF. As DNA, the CDR3 is TGTGCCAGCAGCCCCCACGAAACAGATACGCAGTATTTT.